This T cell receptor beta chain was recovered during a study of read filtering for tumor transcriptome and immune sequencing. About this clonotype: This may stem from a read error, because a much larger clone lies one nucleotide away.

This library used 300 to 450 ng RNA and molecular barcoded adaptors spanning alpha/delta and beta/gamma chains. TCRdb called the reads again in MiXCR, with one record for every CDR3 protein. The table lists 20,000 or so distinct CDR3 sequences, around a fifth of them singletons. CDR3 length: 14 residues. Germline CDR1 SGHRS, CDR2 YFSETQ. The rearrangement uses TRBV5-1 and TRBJ1-1; D may be TRBD1 (6 bases). The TCR sequence derives from a donor older than 35 with multiple myeloma. The sample consisted of a population of CD138-negative cells sorted from bone marrow. Written as DNA, the CDR3 is TGCACCAGCAGCCCTGGACAGTTTAACACTGAAGCTTTCTTT. Encoded protein: CTSSPGQFNTEAFF.